Each of the 15 T cell receptor beta chains below was sequenced from the same sample in a study of blood T cell repertoires in COVID-19. TCRdb's copy holds only in-frame clones and misses some; the assay was immunoSEQ multiplex PCR. The sample includes approximately 120,000 clones, around 81% of them seen just once. Sequencing was carried out using peripheral blood. These receptors all stem from a man aged 25-40 years with COVID-19, enrolled during active disease.

Only one count was recorded for this clone. The chain combines TRBV28 with TRBJ1-2, with 12 positions matching TRBD1. CDR1 is MDHEN and CDR2 is SYDVKM in the germline V gene. The V gene end was trimmed by 4 bases and the J gene end by 8 bases; junction bases not matched to a gene: 5. This CDR3 contains 14 residues. CDR3 nucleotide sequence: TGTGCCAGCAGTTCTCCGGGACAGGGGGCGGGCTACACCTTC. It is translated as CASSSPGQGAGYTF.

This clone was detected only once. The chain uses TRBV7-2 and TRBJ2-1, with D tentatively TRBD2 (6 bases). This CDR3 is 13 amino acids long. Germline CDR1 and CDR2: SGHTA and FQGNSA. V was pared by 7 bases and J by 6 bases, with 13 bases between. CDR3 sequence reads: CASTPGVGNEQFF. CDR3 DNA sequence: TGTGCCAGCACCCCGGGGGTGGGCAATGAGCAGTTCTTC. Using reference TRBV7-2 and TRBJ2-1 for the parts outside the CDR3, the full variable domain is GAGVSQSPSNKVTEKGKDVELRCDPISGHTALYWYRQSLGQGLEFLIYFQGNSAPDKSGLPSDRFSAERTGGSVSTLTIQRTQQEDSAVYLCASTPGVGNEQFFGPGTRLTVL.

The chain joins TRBV4-2 to TRBJ2-5; 11 nucleotides line up with TRBD2. J lost 4 bases, V lost 1 base, and 5 bases had no gene match. Germline V CDR1 and CDR2: LGHNA, YNFKEQ. This CDR3 contains 16 residues. The CDR3 DNA reads TGTGCCAGCAGCCAAGTACTAGCGGGAGAGAGAGAGACCCAGTACTTC. Protein product: CASSQVLAGERETQYF.

J is TRBJ2-1 and V is TRBV19, with D tentatively TRBD2 (6 bases). Looked up from germline, CDR1 is LNHDA and CDR2 is SQIVND (reference sequence). V shed 0 bases and J shed 2 bases, with 8 bases lying between them. The CDR3 is made up of 15 amino acids. The CDR3, as DNA: TGTGCCAGTAGTATAGATGGGGGGACCTACAATGAGCAGTTCTTC. Protein product: CASSIDGGTYNEQFF.

The V and J genes are TRBV20-1 and TRBJ1-2, with a possible D match to TRBD1 (6 bases). Germline V gene data show CDR1 as DFQATT and CDR2 as SNEGSKA (reference sequence). The V gene lost 5 bases and the J gene lost 8 bases, with 12 bases spanning the gap. The CDR3 has 11 residues. Here the CDR3 reads CSARRGGGYTF. Written as DNA, the CDR3 is TGCAGTGCTCGCAGGGGCGGGGGCTACACCTTC.

This sequence joins TRBV5-1 and TRBJ2-3, with 8 bases lining up with TRBD2. The CDR3 has 15 amino acids. With 3 bases clipped from V and 2 bases from J, the junction kept 5 bases outside the gene matches. The germline V gene has CDR1 SGHRS and CDR2 YFSETQ. The chain's CDR3 is CASSSTSGTTDTQYF. In DNA form, the CDR3 reads TGCGCCAGCAGCTCAACTAGCGGAACCACAGATACGCAGTATTTT.

This sequence joins TRBV6-5 and TRBJ2-1; TRBD2 is a possible D gene (6 bases). CDR1 is MNHEY, CDR2 SVGAGI, per germline. V was pared by 6 bases and J by 8 bases, with 20 bases between. This CDR3 has 15 residues. CDR3 in DNA: TGTGCCAGCAGCGAGAGACTAGGAGGGTTCGATGAGCAGTTCTTC. It yields the protein CASSERLGGFDEQFF.

The rearrangement links TRBV30 to TRBJ2-5; 10 bases are shared with TRBD2. V shed 6 bases, J shed 5 bases, and the junction held 12 bases outside the gene matches. The CDR3 spans 15 residues. CDR1 and CDR2 (germline): GTSNPN, SVGIG (reference sequence). DNA of the CDR3: TGTGCCTGTGGCCTAGGAGCGGGAGGGGGGGAGACCCAGTACTTC. Translated, it gives CACGLGAGGGETQYF. Together with reference TRBV30 and TRBJ2-5, the CDR3 gives the full variable domain: SQTIHQWPATLVQPVGSPLSLECTVEGTSNPNLYWYRQAAGRGLQLLFYSVGIGQISSEVPQNLSASRPQDRQFILSSKKLLLSDSGFYLCACGLGAGGGETQYFGPGTRLLVL.

This sequence joins TRBV6-1 and TRBJ2-5; 10 positions agree with TRBD1. The CDR3 is 16 amino acids. Trimming cost V 4 bases and J 4 bases; bases outside gene matches: 9. The germline V gene encodes CDR1 MNHNS and CDR2 SASEGT. In nucleotides, the CDR3 is TGTGCCAGCAGTGCGACCCGCGGACAGGGGGGAGAGACCCAGTACTTC. Translated: CASSATRGQGGETQYF.

The chain is built from TRBV6-5 and TRBJ2-1; the D gene is possibly TRBD2 (6 bases). V was shortened by 5 bases and J by 0 bases, with 11 bases between the two germline ends. In germline, CDR1 is MNHEY, CDR2 SVGAGI. The CDR3 loop spans 15 amino acids. In DNA form, the CDR3 reads TGTGCCAGCAGTCTCTCCGGGAGCTCCTACAATGAGCAGTTCTTC. Translated, it gives CASSLSGSSYNEQFF.

The chain recombines TRBV2 with TRBJ2-1; weak D call: TRBD1 (6 bases). This CDR3 is 15 amino acids long. The V gene's germline CDR1 is SNHLY and CDR2 FYNNEI. V was trimmed by 3 bases and J by 5 bases, leaving 14 bases between them. The CDR3 DNA sequence: TGTGCCAGCAGTGAGGGGGTGGCAGGGGACAATGAGCAGTTCTTC. Its translation is CASSEGVAGDNEQFF.

The rearrangement joins TRBV10-1 to TRBJ2-1; the match to TRBD2 covers 11 bases. CDR3 length equals 15 residues. After removal of 2 bases from V and 6 bases from J, the junction contained 3 bases not matched to a gene. Germline CDR1 WNHNN, CDR2 SYGVQD (reference sequence). Here the CDR3 DNA reads TGCGCCAGCAGTGAGGGACTAGCGGGCTCCAATGAGCAGTTCTTC. Protein product: CASSEGLAGSNEQFF.

The genes are TRBV19 and TRBJ1-5; D may be TRBD1 (6 bases). There are 15 residues in the CDR3. The V gene lost 7 bases and the J gene lost 0 bases, with 13 bases spanning the gap. Germline assignment: CDR1 LNHDA and CDR2 SQIVND (reference sequence). The CDR3 protein is CASTRTGLSNQPQHF. CDR3 coding DNA: TGTGCCAGTACTCGAACAGGGCTTAGCAATCAGCCCCAGCATTTT.

V gene TRBV6-5 combines with J gene TRBJ1-5; TRBD1 matches 8 bases. Germline values: CDR1 MNHEY, CDR2 SVGAGI. V lost 8 bases to trimming and J lost 3 bases; unmatched junction nucleotides: 6. This CDR3 is built from 14 residues. The CDR3 sequence is CASGGTGHNQPQHF. Written as DNA, the CDR3 is TGTGCCAGCGGAGGGACAGGACACAATCAGCCCCAGCATTTT.

V gene TRBV18 combines with J gene TRBJ2-7; 8 positions agree with TRBD1. This CDR3 region has 16 residues. V trimming: 2 bases; J trimming: 3 bases; junction bases outside the gene matches: 9. CDR1 is KGHSH, CDR2 LQKENI, per germline. The CDR3 nucleotides read TGTGCCAGCTCACCATCGACAGGGGCGGCGGGCTACGAGCAGTACTTC. Amino acids: CASSPSTGAAGYEQYF. Complete variable domain (other parts from reference TRBV18 and TRBJ2-7): NAGVMQNPRHLVRRRGQEARLRCSPMKGHSHVYWYRQLPEEGLKFMVYLQKENIIDESGMPKERFSAEFPKEGPSILRIQQVVRGDSAAYFCASSPSTGAAGYEQYFGPGTRLTVT.